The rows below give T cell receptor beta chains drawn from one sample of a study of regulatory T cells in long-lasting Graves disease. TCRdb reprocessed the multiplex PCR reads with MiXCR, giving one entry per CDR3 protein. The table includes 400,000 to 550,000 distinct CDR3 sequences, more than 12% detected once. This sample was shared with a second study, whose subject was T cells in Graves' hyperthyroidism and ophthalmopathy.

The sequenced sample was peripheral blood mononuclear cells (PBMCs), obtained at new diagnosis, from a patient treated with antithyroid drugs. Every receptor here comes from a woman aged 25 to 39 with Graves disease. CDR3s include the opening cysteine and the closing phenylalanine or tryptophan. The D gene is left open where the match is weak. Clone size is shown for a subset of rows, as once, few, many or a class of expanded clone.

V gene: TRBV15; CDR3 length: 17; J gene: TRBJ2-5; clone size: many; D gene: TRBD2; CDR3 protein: CATSRVGLAGETETQYF; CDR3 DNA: TGTGCCACCAGCAGGGTAGGACTAGCGGGAGAGACTGAGACCCAGTACTTC
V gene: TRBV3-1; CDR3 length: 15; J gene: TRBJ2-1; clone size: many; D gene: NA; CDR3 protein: CASSRQALSYNEQFF; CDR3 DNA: TGTGCCAGCAGCCGACAGGCACTCTCCTACAATGAGCAGTTCTTC
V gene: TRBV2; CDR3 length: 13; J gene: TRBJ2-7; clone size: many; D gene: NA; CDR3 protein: CASTYRHSYEQYF; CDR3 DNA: TGTGCCAGCACCTACAGGCATTCCTACGAGCAGTACTTC
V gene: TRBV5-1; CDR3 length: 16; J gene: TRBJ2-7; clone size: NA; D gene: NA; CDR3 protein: CASSLEGGGQPYEQYF; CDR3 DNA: TGCGCCAGCAGCTTGGAGGGGGGAGGGCAACCCTACGAGCAGTACTTC
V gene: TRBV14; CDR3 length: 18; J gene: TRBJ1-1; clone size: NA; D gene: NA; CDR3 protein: CASSFLYARVVRNAEAFF; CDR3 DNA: TGTGCCAGCAGCTTTCTTTACGCAAGGGTGGTGAGGAACGCTGAAGCTTTCTTT
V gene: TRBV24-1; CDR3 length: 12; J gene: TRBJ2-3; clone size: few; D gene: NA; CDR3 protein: CATEDRTDTQYF; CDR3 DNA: TGTGCCACCGAAGACCGCACAGATACGCAGTATTTT
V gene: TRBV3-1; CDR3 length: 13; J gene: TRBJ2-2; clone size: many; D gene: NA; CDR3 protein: CASSQGAAGELFF; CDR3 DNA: TGTGCCAGCAGCCAAGGGGCAGCCGGGGAGCTGTTTTTT
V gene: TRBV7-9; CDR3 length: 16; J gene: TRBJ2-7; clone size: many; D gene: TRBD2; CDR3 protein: CASSLGSAGLSYEQYF; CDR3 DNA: TGTGCCAGCAGCTTGGGATCAGCGGGACTTTCCTACGAGCAGTACTTC
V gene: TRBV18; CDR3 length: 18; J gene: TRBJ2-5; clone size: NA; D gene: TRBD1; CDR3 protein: CASSSPGTGGASGETQYF; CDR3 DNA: TGTGCCAGCTCTTCCCCCGGGACAGGGGGCGCGAGTGGAGAGACCCAGTACTTC
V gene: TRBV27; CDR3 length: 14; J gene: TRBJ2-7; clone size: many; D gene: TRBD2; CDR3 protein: CASSFETSADEQYF; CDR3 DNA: TGTGCCAGCAGTTTCGAGACTAGCGCCGACGAGCAGTACTTC
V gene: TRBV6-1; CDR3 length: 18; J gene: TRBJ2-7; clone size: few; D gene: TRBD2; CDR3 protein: CASSPRPGLAVTPYEQYF; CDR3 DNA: TGTGCCAGCAGTCCCAGACCGGGACTAGCGGTGACACCCTACGAGCAGTACTTC
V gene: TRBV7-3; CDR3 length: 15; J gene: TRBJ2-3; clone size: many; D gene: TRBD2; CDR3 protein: CASSSTSGRTDTQYF; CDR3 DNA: TGTGCCAGCAGCTCAACTAGCGGACGCACAGATACGCAGTATTTT
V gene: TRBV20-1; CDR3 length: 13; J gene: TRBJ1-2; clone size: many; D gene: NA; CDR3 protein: CSAREVRIYGYTF; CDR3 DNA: TGCAGTGCTAGAGAGGTCAGAATATATGGCTACACCTTC
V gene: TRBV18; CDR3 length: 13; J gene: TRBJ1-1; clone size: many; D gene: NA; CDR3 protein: CASSPRTEEKAFF; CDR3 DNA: TGTGCCAGCTCACCACGAACAGAGGAGAAAGCTTTCTTT
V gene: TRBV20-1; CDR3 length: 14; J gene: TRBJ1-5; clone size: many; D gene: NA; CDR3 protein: CSASLQGSNQPQHF; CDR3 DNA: TGCAGTGCTAGTTTACAGGGCAGTAATCAGCCCCAGCATTTT
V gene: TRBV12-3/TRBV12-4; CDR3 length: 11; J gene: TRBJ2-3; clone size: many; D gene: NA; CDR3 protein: CASSATDTQYF; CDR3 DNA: TGTGCCAGCAGCGCCACAGATACGCAGTATTTT
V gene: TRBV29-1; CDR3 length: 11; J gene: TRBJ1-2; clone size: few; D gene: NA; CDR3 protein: CSVGSNYGYTF; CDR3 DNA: TGCAGCGTTGGCAGTAACTATGGCTACACCTTC
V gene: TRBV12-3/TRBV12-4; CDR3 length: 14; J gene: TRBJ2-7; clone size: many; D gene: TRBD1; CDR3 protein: CASRPRDSAYEQYF; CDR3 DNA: TGTGCCAGCAGGCCCAGGGACAGTGCCTACGAGCAGTACTTC
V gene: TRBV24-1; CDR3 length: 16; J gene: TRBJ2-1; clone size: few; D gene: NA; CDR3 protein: CATSETQETLYNEQFF; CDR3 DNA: TGTGCCACCAGTGAGACACAGGAGACCCTCTACAATGAGCAGTTCTTC
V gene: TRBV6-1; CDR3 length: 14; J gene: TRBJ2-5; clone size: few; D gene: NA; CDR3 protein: CASSEMVWEETQYF; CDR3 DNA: TGTGCCAGCAGTGAAATGGTTTGGGAAGAGACCCAGTACTTC
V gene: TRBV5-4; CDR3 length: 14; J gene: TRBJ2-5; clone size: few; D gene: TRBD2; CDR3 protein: CASSLREVQETQYF; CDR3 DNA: TGTGCCAGCAGCCTGCGGGAGGTCCAAGAGACCCAGTACTTC
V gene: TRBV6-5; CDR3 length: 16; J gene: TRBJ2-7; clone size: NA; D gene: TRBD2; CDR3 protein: CASSYSTRRENDEQYF; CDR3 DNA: TGTGCCAGCAGTTACTCGACTCGGCGGGAGAATGACGAGCAGTACTTC
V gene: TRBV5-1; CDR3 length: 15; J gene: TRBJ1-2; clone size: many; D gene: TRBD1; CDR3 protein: CASSLKTGAQYGYTF; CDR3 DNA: TGCGCCAGCAGCTTGAAGACAGGGGCCCAGTATGGCTACACCTTC
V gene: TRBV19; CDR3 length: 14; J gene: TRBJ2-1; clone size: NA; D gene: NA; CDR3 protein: CASSISLSPNEQFF; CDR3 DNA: TGTGCCAGTAGTATTTCTCTTTCTCCAAATGAGCAGTTCTTC
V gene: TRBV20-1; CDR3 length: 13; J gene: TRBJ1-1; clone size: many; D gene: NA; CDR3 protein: CSAQTRVGTEAFF; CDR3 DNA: TGCAGTGCCCAGACCCGGGTTGGCACTGAAGCTTTCTTT
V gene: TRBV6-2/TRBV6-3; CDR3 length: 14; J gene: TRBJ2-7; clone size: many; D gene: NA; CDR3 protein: CASSQPDGMGEQYF; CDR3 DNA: TGTGCCAGCAGCCAGCCGGACGGCATGGGGGAGCAGTACTTC
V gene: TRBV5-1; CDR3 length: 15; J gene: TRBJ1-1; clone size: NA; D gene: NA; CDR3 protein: CASSLGQSMNTEAFF; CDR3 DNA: TGCGCCAGCAGCTTGGGGCAGTCAATGAACACTGAAGCTTTCTTT
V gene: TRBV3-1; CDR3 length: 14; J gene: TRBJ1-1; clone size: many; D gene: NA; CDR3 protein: CASSQEDRNTEAFF; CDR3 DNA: TGTGCCAGCAGCCAAGAAGACCGGAACACTGAAGCTTTCTTT
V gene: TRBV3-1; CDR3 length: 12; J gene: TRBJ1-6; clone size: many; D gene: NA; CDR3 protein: CASSQMDSPLHF; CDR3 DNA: TGTGCCAGCAGCCAAATGGATTCACCCCTCCACTTT
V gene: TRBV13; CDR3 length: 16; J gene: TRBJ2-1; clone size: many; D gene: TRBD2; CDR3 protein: CASSLVLAGGPGEQFF; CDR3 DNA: TGTGCCAGCAGCCTCGTATTAGCGGGAGGGCCTGGTGAGCAGTTCTTC
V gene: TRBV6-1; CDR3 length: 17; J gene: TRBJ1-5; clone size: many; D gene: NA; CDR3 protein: CASSENTEFDSNQPQHF; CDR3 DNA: TGTGCCAGCAGTGAAAATACAGAATTCGATAGCAATCAGCCCCAGCATTTT
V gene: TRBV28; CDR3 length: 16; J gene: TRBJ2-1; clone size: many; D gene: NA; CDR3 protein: CASRLGPGSLDNEQFF; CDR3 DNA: TGTGCCAGCAGACTAGGGCCAGGCAGTTTAGACAATGAGCAGTTCTTC
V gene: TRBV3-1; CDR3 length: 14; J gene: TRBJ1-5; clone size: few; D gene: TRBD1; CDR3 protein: CASSQAQGGQPQHF; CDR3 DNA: TGTGCCAGCAGCCAAGCACAGGGGGGTCAGCCCCAGCATTTT
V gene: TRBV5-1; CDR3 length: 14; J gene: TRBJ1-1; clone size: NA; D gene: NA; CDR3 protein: CASSETMGWAEAFF; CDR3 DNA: TGCGCCAGCAGCGAAACGATGGGATGGGCTGAAGCTTTCTTT
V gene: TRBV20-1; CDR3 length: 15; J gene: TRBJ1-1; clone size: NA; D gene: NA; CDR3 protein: CSARPAGVESTEAFF; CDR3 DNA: TGCAGTGCTAGGCCGGCGGGGGTCGAGAGCACTGAAGCTTTCTTT
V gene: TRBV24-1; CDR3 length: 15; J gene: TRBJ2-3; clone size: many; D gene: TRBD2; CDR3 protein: CATSPTSGSSDTQYF; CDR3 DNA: TGTGCCACCAGTCCCACTAGCGGGAGTTCCGATACGCAGTATTTT
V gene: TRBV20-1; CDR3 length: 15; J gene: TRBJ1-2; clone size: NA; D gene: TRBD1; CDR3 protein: CSAHRDRGRNYGYTF; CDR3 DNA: TGCAGTGCTCACCGCGACAGGGGGAGGAACTATGGCTACACCTTC
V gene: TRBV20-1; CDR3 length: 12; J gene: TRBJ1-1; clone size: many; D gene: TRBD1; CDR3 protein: CSAGQGGTEAFF; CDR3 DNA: TGCAGTGCAGGACAGGGAGGGACTGAAGCTTTCTTT
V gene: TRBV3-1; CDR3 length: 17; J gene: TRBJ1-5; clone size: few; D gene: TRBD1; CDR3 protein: CASSLGTGARGNQPQHF; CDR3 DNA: TGTGCCAGCAGCCTAGGGACAGGGGCTAGGGGCAATCAGCCCCAGCATTTT
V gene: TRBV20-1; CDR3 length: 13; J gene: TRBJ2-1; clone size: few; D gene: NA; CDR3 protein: CSASRETYNEQFF; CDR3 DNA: TGCAGTGCTAGCAGGGAGACCTACAATGAGCAGTTCTTC
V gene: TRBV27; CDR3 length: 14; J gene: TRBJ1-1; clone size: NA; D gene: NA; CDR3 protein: CASSPRGYGTEAFF; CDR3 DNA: TGTGCCAGCAGTCCTCGTGGGTATGGCACTGAAGCTTTCTTT
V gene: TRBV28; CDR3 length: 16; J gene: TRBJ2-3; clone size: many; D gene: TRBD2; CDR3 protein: CASTVREVRFGDTQYF; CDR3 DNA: TGTGCCAGCACGGTGCGGGAGGTCAGGTTTGGAGATACGCAGTATTTT
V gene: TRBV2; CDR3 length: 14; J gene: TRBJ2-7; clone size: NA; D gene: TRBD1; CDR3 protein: CAIRGQGLSYEQYF; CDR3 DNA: TGTGCCATCAGGGGACAGGGCCTCTCCTACGAGCAGTACTTC
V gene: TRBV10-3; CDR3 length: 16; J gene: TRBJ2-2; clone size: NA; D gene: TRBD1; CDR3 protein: CAISESPTGFTGELFF; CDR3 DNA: TGTGCCATCAGTGAGTCCCCGACAGGGTTTACCGGGGAGCTGTTTTTT